Each of the 28 T cell receptor beta chains below was sequenced from the same sample in a study of blood T cells in healthy people across ages. Combining a sample-barcoded 5' primer with a J-beta primer mix, a second PCR ran for roughly 7 to 12 cycles. TCRdb itself ran the 5' RACE reads through MiXCR, one entry per CDR3 protein. Altogether about 940,000 distinct CDR3 sequences are present, roughly 50% being singletons, with the ten largest covering around an eighth. The sample comprised blood. The receptors derive from a man under 40 in good health.

V usage is TRBV28 and J usage is TRBJ2-7; D remains ambiguous. Germline V gives CDR1 MDHEN, CDR2 SYDVKM. The CDR3 has 13 residues. Between the trimmed V and J ends, which lost 6 bases and 3 bases, there was a span of 12 bases. The chain's CDR3 is CASSSGRLYEQYF. The CDR3 region has the DNA TGTGCCAGCAGCTCCGGACGTCTCTACGAGCAGTACTTC.

This chain uses TRBV12-3 or TRBV12-4 with TRBJ1-2, with TRBD1 identical over 7 bases. The junction had 6 bases not matched to a gene; V was cut back by 7 bases and J by 1 base. The CDR3 totals 14 residues. CDR3 DNA sequence: TGTGCCAGCACCTTGACAGGGAGTAACTATGGCTACACCTTC. Translating it yields CASTLTGSNYGYTF.

This clonotype turned up a few times. V and J are TRBV10-3 and TRBJ2-1; TRBD1 agrees at 8 bases. The CDR3 has 21 residues. The V and J ends lost 11 bases and 0 bases, in that order; junction bases with no gene match: 27. Germline CDR1 reads ENHRY; CDR2 reads SYGVKD. The chain's CDR3 is CASAPPPGQGRRGSSYNEQFF. CDR3 in DNA: TGTGCCTCCGCCCCGCCACCAGGACAGGGTCGGCGGGGAAGCTCCTACAATGAGCAGTTCTTC.

The chain is built from TRBV11-2 and TRBJ2-1; 10 positions agree with TRBD1. The germline V gene has CDR1 SGHAT and CDR2 FQNNGV. Unmatched junction bases numbered 5, after V lost 5 bases and J lost 4 bases. The CDR3 covers 15 residues. CDR3 sequence reads: CASSIGTGVYNEQFF. DNA of the CDR3: TGTGCCAGCAGCATCGGGACAGGGGTATACAATGAGCAGTTCTTC. Looking up the rest from reference TRBV11-2 and TRBJ2-1 gives the full variable domain: EAGVAQSPRYKIIEKRQSVAFWCNPISGHATLYWYQQILGQGPKLLIQFQNNGVVDDSQLPKDRFSAERLKGVDSTLKIQPAKLEDSAVYLCASSIGTGVYNEQFFGPGTRLTVL.

In this sample, this clonotype turned up a few times. V gene TRBV4-2 combines with J gene TRBJ2-5, with unresolved D. Per germline, CDR1 LGHNA and CDR2 YNFKEQ. V shed 1 base and J shed 5 bases, with 8 bases lying between them. This CDR3 has 13 amino acids. The CDR3 DNA follows: TGTGCCAGCAGCCAAGCGAGTGGTGAGACCCAGTACTTC. Protein sequence: CASSQASGETQYF.

This clonotype was observed a single time. The gene calls are TRBV7-2 and TRBJ1-6; D is uncertain. The CDR3 is 14 residues long. V lost 4 bases and J lost 5, with 9 bases in between. Germline V gene data show CDR1 as SGHTA and CDR2 as FQGNSA. CDR3 sequence (DNA): TGTGCCAGCAGCTCTGGGAGAGATAATTCACCCCTCCACTTT. It is translated as CASSSGRDNSPLHF.

The chain employs TRBV14 and TRBJ2-6; D not certain. With 0 bases removed from V and 0 bases from J, the gap between germline ends came to 12 bases. The CDR3 contains 18 residues. From germline, CDR1 is SGHDN and CDR2 FVKESK. This chain's CDR3 is CASSQDAGELSGANVLTF. The CDR3 DNA reads TGTGCCAGCAGCCAAGATGCTGGGGAACTCTCTGGGGCCAACGTCCTGACTTTC. Based on the CDR3 plus reference TRBV14 and TRBJ2-6, the full variable domain is EAGVTQFPSHSVIEKGQTVTLRCDPISGHDNLYWYRRVMGKEIKFLLHFVKESKQDESGMPNNRFLAERTGGTYSTLKVQPAELEDSGVYFCASSQDAGELSGANVLTFGAGSRLTVL.

The chain uses TRBV10-3 and TRBJ2-3; D unclear. Germline V gene sequence: CDR1 ENHRY, CDR2 SYGVKD. Between the trimmed V and J ends, which lost 3 bases and 4 bases, there was a span of 14 bases. There are 15 residues in the CDR3. This CDR3 reads CAISDELGLADTQYF. The CDR3 DNA sequence: TGTGCCATCAGTGATGAGCTGGGGTTGGCAGATACGCAGTATTTT.

V usage is TRBV3-1 and J usage is TRBJ1-3; no clear D. The V and J ends lost 3 bases and 3 bases respectively, with 0 bases between them. This CDR3 is built from 11 residues. Germline V gene lookup returns CDR1 LGHDT and CDR2 YNNKEL (reference sequence). CDR3 nucleotides: TGTGCCAGCAGCCATGGAAACACCATATATTTT. This sequence encodes CASSHGNTIYF.

The chain employs TRBV12-3 or TRBV12-4 and TRBJ2-3, with 7 nucleotides matching TRBD1. V shed 6 bases, J shed 1 base, and the junction held 4 bases outside the gene matches. This CDR3 spans 14 amino acids. The CDR3: CASSETGRTDTQYF. The DNA of the CDR3 is TGTGCCAGCAGCGAGACAGGGCGCACAGATACGCAGTATTTT.

This rearrangement joins TRBV9 to TRBJ2-3; tentative D call: TRBD1 (5 bases). The V end lost 4 bases, the J end lost 2 bases, and 11 bases lay between the germline ends. The CDR3 totals 14 residues. CDR1 and CDR2 from the germline V gene are SGDLS and YYNGEE. CDR3 loop: CASSPRQITDTQYF. The CDR3 nucleotides read TGTGCCAGCAGCCCGAGACAGATCACAGATACGCAGTATTTT.

The rearrangement uses TRBV6-1 and TRBJ1-2, with a weak D call TRBD1 (6 bases). This CDR3 contains 15 residues. Trimming removed 1 base from V and 6 bases from J, with 15 bases in between. Germline lookup yields CDR1 MNHNS and CDR2 SASEGT. The CDR3 DNA is TGTGCCAGCAGTGAAGAGGGGGACTTTGGGGATGGCTACACCTTC. As protein: CASSEEGDFGDGYTF.

The chain recombines TRBV21-1 with TRBJ1-2; no check of the table's D call, TRBD1, against the DNA was made. TRBV21-1 is a listed pseudogene. This CDR3 comprises 15 residues. As DNA, the CDR3 is TGTGCCAGCAGCAAAGAACCGGACAGGAACTATGGCTACACCTTC. This translates into CASSKEPDRNYGYTF.

This clonotype was counted a few times. This chain joins TRBV10-2 and TRBJ2-3; no definite D call. Looked up from germline, CDR1 is WSHSY and CDR2 is SAAADI. The CDR3 is made up of 17 amino acids. V lost 8 bases and J lost 6, with 27 bases in between. The CDR3 region has the DNA TGCGCCAGCGATAACAGTCCTAATATTTTTCACACGGATACGCAGTATTTT. It is translated as CASDNSPNIFHTDTQYF.

This clonotype was recorded a few times. CDR3 loop: CASSTRQGDMTEAFF. CDR3 DNA: TGCGCCAGCAGCACCCGACAGGGGGATATGACTGAAGCTTTCTTT. The gene calls are TRBV4-1 and TRBJ1-1; 9 nucleotides agree with TRBD1. Germline V gives CDR1 MGHRA, CDR2 YSYEKL. J was trimmed by 5 bases and V by 5 bases; bases with no gene match: 9. The CDR3 loop spans 15 amino acids.

This clonotype was seen a few times. The rearrangement uses TRBV6-2 or TRBV6-3 and TRBJ2-7; 11 nucleotides align to TRBD2. Unmatched junction bases numbered 8, after V lost 4 bases and J lost 3 bases. The CDR3 has 16 residues. Germline CDR1 MNHEY, CDR2 SVGEGT. CDR3 sequence: CASSSISGLADYEQYF. CDR3 DNA sequence: TGTGCCAGCAGTTCCATCTCGGGACTAGCGGACTACGAGCAGTACTTC.

This clonotype has a handful of counts. The chain employs TRBV29-1 and TRBJ2-1; TRBD2 is a possible D gene (5 bases). Germline V gene sequence: CDR1 SQVTM, CDR2 ANQGSEA. CDR3 size: 14 residues. V was clipped by 6 bases and J by 8 bases, with 20 bases between them. CDR3 sequence reads: CSVPGLFPVDEQFF. CDR3 DNA: TGCAGCGTCCCAGGACTCTTCCCAGTCGATGAGCAGTTCTTC.

Note on this clonotype: A read error may produce the germline difference seen at one junction end. The chain has TRBV2 and TRBJ2-1; perhaps TRBD2 as D (6 bases). Germline lookup yields CDR1 SNHLY and CDR2 FYNNEI. The CDR3 is 16 amino acids. Here the CDR3 reads CASSEARRGSYNERFF. For the CDR3, the DNA is TGTGCCAGCAGTGAAGCAAGGCGGGGCTCCTACAATGAGCGGTTCTTC.

This clonotype has more than one count but fewer than ten. V gene TRBV27 combines with J gene TRBJ2-1; D is unresolved. CDR3 length equals 14 residues. The germline V gene has CDR1 MNHEY and CDR2 SMNVEV (reference sequence). V lost 1 base and J lost 6, with 10 bases in between. DNA for the CDR3: TGTGCCAGCAGTTTATACTCCTCAGGCAATGAGCAGTTCTTC. Translation gives CASSLYSSGNEQFF.

The genes are TRBV7-2 and TRBJ1-6; 7 bases agree with TRBD1. From germline, CDR1 is SGHTA and CDR2 FQGNSA. V was clipped by 5 bases and J by 10 bases; unmatched bases: 17. There are 17 residues in the CDR3. This CDR3 is CASSILTGTRVNSPLHF. DNA of the CDR3: TGTGCCAGCAGCATATTGACAGGGACGAGAGTAAACTCACCCCTCCACTTT.

In DNA, the CDR3 is TGTGCCAGCAGCTTCGATCTAGCGGGGGCCTCGCAGTACTTC. Translating gives CASSFDLAGASQYF. The chain has TRBV11-2 and TRBJ2-5, with 10 bases identical to TRBD2. Germline V gives CDR1 SGHAT, CDR2 FQNNGV. V lost 3 bases and J lost 11; bases outside the gene matches: 9. This CDR3 region has 14 residues. Filled out from reference TRBV11-2 and TRBJ2-5, the complete variable domain reads EAGVAQSPRYKIIEKRQSVAFWCNPISGHATLYWYQQILGQGPKLLIQFQNNGVVDDSQLPKDRFSAERLKGVDSTLKIQPAKLEDSAVYLCASSFDLAGASQYFGPGTRLLVL.

This chain links TRBV11-1 with TRBJ2-7; 9 bases are a match to TRBD1. Germline CDR1 and CDR2: SGHAT and FQDESV (reference sequence). The CDR3 has 15 residues. Losses at the gene ends were 5 bases for V and 2 bases for J; bases not matched to a gene: 7. CDR3 amino acids: CASSQGQGQTYEQYF. CDR3 DNA sequence: TGTGCCAGCAGCCAGGGACAGGGACAAACCTACGAGCAGTACTTC.

V is TRBV12-3 or TRBV12-4 and J is TRBJ2-5; tentative D call: TRBD2 (6 bases). V lost 6 bases and J 11 bases, leaving 19 bases between the germline ends. This CDR3 region has 13 residues. DNA of the CDR3: TGTGCCAGCAGCCCGAGAGGGGAACGGGGGCAGTACTTC. Protein product: CASSPRGERGQYF.

The gene calls are TRBV3-1 and TRBJ2-1; the D is unclear. The V gene's germline CDR1 is LGHDT and CDR2 YNNKEL (reference sequence). This CDR3 comprises 15 residues. V lost 3 bases and J lost 0, with 9 bases in between. In DNA form, the CDR3 reads TGTGCCAGCAGCCACGGCCCCCGCTCCTACAATGAGCAGTTCTTC. Encoded protein: CASSHGPRSYNEQFF.

The chain is built from TRBV27 and TRBJ1-5; TRBD1 matches 10 bases. The germline CDR1 and CDR2 sequences are MNHEY and SMNVEV (reference sequence). Trimming took 6 bases from V and 3 from J; bases not matched to a gene: 5. This CDR3 spans 15 amino acids. CDR3 protein: CASRKTGGVNQPQHF. The CDR3 DNA follows: TGTGCCAGCAGAAAGACAGGGGGCGTCAATCAGCCCCAGCATTTT.

This clonotype was seen repeatedly, ten times or more. The rearrangement links TRBV28 to TRBJ2-4; weak D call: TRBD1 (5 bases). CDR1 and CDR2 from the germline V gene are MDHEN and SYDVKM. V lost 6 bases and J lost 0, with 18 bases in between. This CDR3 contains 17 residues. CDR3 coding DNA: TGTGCCAGCAGCACCGCCCCGACAGCCCTAGCCAAAAACATTCAGTACTTC. It specifies CASSTAPTALAKNIQYF. Combining the CDR3 with reference TRBV28 and TRBJ2-4 gives the whole variable domain DVKVTQSSRYLVKRTGEKVFLECVQDMDHENMFWYRQDPGLGLRLIYFSYDVKMKEKGDIPEGYSVSREKKERFSLILESASTNQTSMYLCASSTAPTALAKNIQYFGAGTRLSVL.

This clonotype was counted a few times. The rearrangement joins TRBV4-1 to TRBJ1-2; D is perhaps TRBD1 (5 bases). The V end lost 5 bases, the J end lost 0 bases, and 16 bases lay between the germline ends. This CDR3 is built from 16 residues. CDR1 MGHRA and CDR2 YSYEKL come from the germline V gene. The CDR3 nucleotides are TGCGCCAGCAGCGTTTCGGACACCGACACTAACTATGGCTACACCTTC. Its protein is CASSVSDTDTNYGYTF.

The V and J genes are TRBV6-2 or TRBV6-3 and TRBJ1-6; the D is unclear. Germline CDR1 and CDR2: MNHEY and SVGEGT. V lost 7 bases, J lost 8 bases, and 9 bases lay in between. This CDR3 comprises 12 residues. In nucleotides, the CDR3 is TGTGCCAGCACTAAAGGCGATTCACCCCTCCACTTT. It translates to CASTKGDSPLHF.